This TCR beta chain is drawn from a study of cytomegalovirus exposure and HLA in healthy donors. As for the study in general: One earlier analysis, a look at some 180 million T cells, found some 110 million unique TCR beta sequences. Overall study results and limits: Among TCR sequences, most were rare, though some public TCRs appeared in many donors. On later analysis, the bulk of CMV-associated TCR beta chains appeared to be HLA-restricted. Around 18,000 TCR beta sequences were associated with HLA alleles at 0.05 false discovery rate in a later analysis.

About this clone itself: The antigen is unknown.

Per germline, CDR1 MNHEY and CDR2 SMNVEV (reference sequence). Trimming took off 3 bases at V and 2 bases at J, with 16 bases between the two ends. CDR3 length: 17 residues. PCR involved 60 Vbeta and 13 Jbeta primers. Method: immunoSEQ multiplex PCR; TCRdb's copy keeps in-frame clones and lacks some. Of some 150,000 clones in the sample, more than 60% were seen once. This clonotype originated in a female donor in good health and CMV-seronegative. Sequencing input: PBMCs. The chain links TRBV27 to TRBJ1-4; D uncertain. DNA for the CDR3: TGTGCCAGCAGTTTTCTTCCGGAGCGGGCGACTAATGAAAAACTGTTTTTT. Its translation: CASSFLPERATNEKLFF. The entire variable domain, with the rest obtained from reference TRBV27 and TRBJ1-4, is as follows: EAQVTQNPRYLITVTGKKLTVTCSQNMNHEYMSWYRQDPGLGLRQIYYSMNVEVTDKGDVPEGYKVSRKEKRNFPLILESPSPNQTSLYFCASSFLPERATNEKLFFGSGTQLSVL.